One and the same sample provided the 4 T cell receptor beta chains below, sequenced in a study of blood T cell repertoires in COVID-19. Produced via immunoSEQ multiplex PCR; TCRdb's table is partial and in-frame only. The sample includes hundreds of thousands of clones, 75% to 90% seen only once; the top ten take 2% to 2.5%. What was sequenced was PBMCs or T cells enriched from blood (not recorded which). The receptors derive from a young woman who had recovered from COVID-19.

CDR3: CASTQTAQGGYEQYF. CDR3 sequence (DNA): TGTGCCAGTACTCAGACCGCACAGGGGGGTTACGAGCAGTACTTC. The chain carries TRBV19 and TRBJ2-7, with TRBD1 matching over 8 bases. CDR3 length equals 15 residues. J lost 4 bases, V lost 7 bases, and 12 bases had no gene match. Per germline, CDR1 LNHDA and CDR2 SQIVND (reference sequence).

The chain joins TRBV6-5 to TRBJ2-1, with no clear D. The CDR3 contains 14 residues. The germline V gene encodes CDR1 MNHEY and CDR2 SVGAGI. Trimming shortened V by 0 bases and J by 5 bases, and 8 bases separated the two germline ends. The CDR3 protein is CASSYSSGNNEQFF. In nucleotides, the CDR3 is TGTGCCAGCAGTTACTCTTCCGGTAACAATGAGCAGTTCTTC.

Only one count was recorded for this clone. The V gene is TRBV5-4, the J gene TRBJ2-3, with 8 bases identical to TRBD2. The CDR3 has 18 residues. The V segment lost 3 bases and the J segment 7 bases; nucleotides outside the gene matches: 19. Germline V gives CDR1 SGHNT, CDR2 YYREEE (reference sequence). This CDR3 reads CASSSRRASGPQTYTQYF. Written as DNA, the CDR3 is TGTGCCAGCAGCTCCAGGCGGGCTAGCGGGCCCCAAACCTATACGCAGTATTTT. Together with reference TRBV5-4 and TRBJ2-3, the CDR3 gives the full variable domain: ETGVTQSPTHLIKTRGQQVTLRCSSQSGHNTVSWYQQALGQGPQFIFQYYREEENGRGNFPPRFSGLQFPNYSSELNVNALELDDSALYLCASSSRRASGPQTYTQYFGPGTRLTVL.

J is TRBJ2-7 and V is TRBV7-2; 9 bases agree with TRBD1. CDR1 is SGHTA, CDR2 FQGNSA, per germline. The CDR3 runs to 18 residues. With V trimmed by 5 bases and J by 4 bases, 18 bases remained unmatched. DNA of the CDR3: TGTGCCAGCAGCCAGCCGGGACAGGGATTCTACTCGGGGTACGAGCAGTACTTC. As protein: CASSQPGQGFYSGYEQYF. Variable domain in full (rest from reference TRBV7-2 and TRBJ2-7): GAGVSQSPSNKVTEKGKDVELRCDPISGHTALYWYRQSLGQGLEFLIYFQGNSAPDKSGLPSDRFSAERTGGSVSTLTIQRTQQEDSAVYLCASSQPGQGFYSGYEQYFGPGTRLTVT.